Listed below are T cell receptor beta chains from one sample, sequenced in a study of blood T cell repertoires in COVID-19. Clones were read by immunoSEQ multiplex PCR, and TCRdb kept only the in-frame ones, dropping some. The table has some 49,000 clones, around 81% seen once; the top ten hold about 22%. Sequenced input: peripheral blood. These receptors were collected from a woman aged 80 or older with COVID-19, enrolled during active disease. Each CDR3 is given with its conserved first and last residue. The D gene is left open where the match is weak. Size values are once, few and many counts, or a class for expanded clones, and some rows have none.

J: TRBJ1-1
size: .
D: TRBD1
V: TRBV7-9
DNA: TGTGCCAGCACCCGACAGGGCGTTGATGCTTTCTTT
CDR3: CASTRQGVDAFF

J: TRBJ2-5
size: .
D: TRBD2
V: TRBV11-2
DNA: TGTGCCAGCAGCCCCCTGCGGGGGATCCAAGAGACCCAGTACTTC
CDR3: CASSPLRGIQETQYF

J: TRBJ1-6
size: .
D: .
V: TRBV9
DNA: TGTGCCAGCAGCGCAAAAGAGGGGGTTAATTCACCCCTCCACTTT
CDR3: CASSAKEGVNSPLHF

J: TRBJ2-7
size: .
D: .
V: TRBV7-9
DNA: TGTGCCAGCAGCTTAGACAGTGGTGACGAGCAGTACTTC
CDR3: CASSLDSGDEQYF

J: TRBJ2-2
size: .
D: TRBD1
V: TRBV3-1/TRBV3-2
DNA: TGTGCCAGCAGCCAAGGGGCCGGGACAGGGGTATCCGGGGAGCTGTTTTTT
CDR3: CASSQGAGTGVSGELFF

J: TRBJ2-3
size: .
D: TRBD2
V: TRBV3-1/TRBV3-2
DNA: TGTGCCAGCAGCCGTAGCGGGAGGATAACAGATACGCAGTATTTT
CDR3: CASSRSGRITDTQYF

J: TRBJ2-1
size: once
D: TRBD2
V: TRBV28
DNA: TGTGCCAGCAGTTCCCGACTAGCGGGGGGAGAGCAGTTCTTC
CDR3: CASSSRLAGGEQFF

J: TRBJ1-1
size: .
D: .
V: TRBV29-1
DNA: TGCAGCGTTGGCAAGGACAGACCTGAAGCTTTCTTT
CDR3: CSVGKDRPEAFF

J: TRBJ2-1
size: .
D: TRBD1
V: TRBV30
DNA: TGTGCCTGGAACCCCACAGGGGGCGATGAGCAGTTCTTC
CDR3: CAWNPTGGDEQFF

J: TRBJ1-3
size: .
D: .
V: TRBV5-8
DNA: TGTGCCAGCATGGTGCGACAGTCCACGAACACCATATATTTT
CDR3: CASMVRQSTNTIYF

J: TRBJ2-7
size: .
D: .
V: TRBV4-1
DNA: TGCGCCAGCAGCCAAGATCCAGCAGGGACCTACGAGCAGTACTTC
CDR3: CASSQDPAGTYEQYF

J: TRBJ2-2
size: .
D: TRBD1
V: TRBV5-1
DNA: TGCGCCAGCAGCCAAACAGGGGTCGTGAACACCGGGGAGCTGTTTTTT
CDR3: CASSQTGVVNTGELFF

J: TRBJ1-6
size: .
D: .
V: TRBV7-3
DNA: TGTGCCAGCAGCAAGGACAGTCTTTATAATTCACCCCTCCACTTT
CDR3: CASSKDSLYNSPLHF

J: TRBJ1-2
size: once
D: .
V: TRBV6-5
DNA: TGTGCCAGCAGGGATAATGGGAGCGGCAACTATGGCTACACCTTC
CDR3: CASRDNGSGNYGYTF

J: TRBJ2-1
size: .
D: TRBD1
V: TRBV10-1
DNA: TGCGCCAGCCGCCGGACAGGGGCTGTTAATGAGCAGTTCTTC
CDR3: CASRRTGAVNEQFF

J: TRBJ1-5
size: .
D: TRBD1
V: TRBV7-7
DNA: TGTGCTAGCAGCGCCCGCCTCCGGGACAGAAATCAGCCCCAGCATTTT
CDR3: CASSARLRDRNQPQHF

J: TRBJ2-2
size: .
D: TRBD2
V: TRBV10-2
DNA: TGCGCCAGCACCTTAGCGGGAGGGCCGATAGGGGAGCTGTTTTTT
CDR3: CASTLAGGPIGELFF

J: TRBJ2-2
size: once
D: .
V: TRBV15
DNA: TGTGCCACCAGCGAGGCAGGGTTCACCGGGGAGCTGTTTTTT
CDR3: CATSEAGFTGELFF

J: TRBJ2-7
size: .
D: .
V: TRBV6-6
DNA: TGTGCCAGCAGTTACTCGACAGAATACTACGAGCAGTACTTC
CDR3: CASSYSTEYYEQYF

J: TRBJ2-7
size: once
D: TRBD1
V: TRBV29-1
DNA: TGCAGCGTTGAAGCCGGACAGGGGGGAATCGAGCAGTACTTC
CDR3: CSVEAGQGGIEQYF

J: TRBJ2-3
size: .
D: TRBD1
V: TRBV27
DNA: TGTGCCAGCAGATTATATGGACAGGGGGTGACAGATACGCAGTATTTT
CDR3: CASRLYGQGVTDTQYF

J: TRBJ1-5
size: .
D: TRBD1
V: TRBV5-8
DNA: TGTGCCAGCAGCCCTGGACAGGGGGGCTTCAATCAGCCCCAGCATTTT
CDR3: CASSPGQGGFNQPQHF

J: TRBJ1-5
size: .
D: TRBD1
V: TRBV19
DNA: TGTGCCAGTAGTATCTCGTCCGGGACAGGGCGGGTTCAGCCCCAGCATTTT
CDR3: CASSISSGTGRVQPQHF

J: TRBJ2-7
size: .
D: TRBD2
V: TRBV29-1
DNA: TGCAGCGTCGACAAGACAGGAGCGGGGGACGAGCAGTACTTC
CDR3: CSVDKTGAGDEQYF

J: TRBJ1-3
size: .
D: .
V: TRBV27
DNA: TGTGCCAGCAGTGCCCTGACAGGAAACACCATATATTTT
CDR3: CASSALTGNTIYF

J: TRBJ2-5
size: .
D: .
V: TRBV7-9
DNA: TGTGCCAGCAGCTTATTGGACAACACCAATCAAGAGACCCAGTACTTC
CDR3: CASSLLDNTNQETQYF

J: TRBJ2-4
size: .
D: .
V: TRBV29-1
DNA: TGCAGCGTACGTGATACGGGGACCAAAAACATTCAGTACTTC
CDR3: CSVRDTGTKNIQYF

J: TRBJ2-1
size: .
D: .
V: TRBV30
DNA: TGTGCCTGGAGTGGCCTCGGGTTCGATGAGCAGTTCTTC
CDR3: CAWSGLGFDEQFF

J: TRBJ2-3
size: .
D: .
V: TRBV7-3
DNA: TGTCCCCTGACGCGGGCGGGCACAGATACGCAGTATTTT
CDR3: CPLTRAGTDTQYF

J: TRBJ2-2
size: .
D: TRBD2
V: TRBV3-1/TRBV3-2
DNA: TGTGCCAGCAGGCACTCCCCGACTAGCGGGAGCACCGGGGAGCTGTTTTTT
CDR3: CASRHSPTSGSTGELFF

J: TRBJ1-1
size: .
D: .
V: TRBV27
DNA: TGTGCCAGCAGTTCCCTTATGGCCCCTGAAGCTTTCTTT
CDR3: CASSSLMAPEAFF

J: TRBJ2-1
size: .
D: TRBD2
V: TRBV24-1
DNA: TGTGCCACCAGTGATTTACCGGGACTAGCAGGGAGTAACTACAATGAGCAGTTCTTC
CDR3: CATSDLPGLAGSNYNEQFF

J: TRBJ2-7
size: few
D: TRBD1
V: TRBV4-1
DNA: TGCGCCAGCAGCCAAGTACAGGGGGCCACCTACGAGCAGTACTTC
CDR3: CASSQVQGATYEQYF

J: TRBJ2-7
size: .
D: .
V: TRBV19
DNA: TGTGCCAGTAGTCATCCGGACACCGAGCAGTACTTC
CDR3: CASSHPDTEQYF

J: TRBJ1-1
size: few
D: .
V: TRBV6-5
DNA: TGTGCCAGCCAGAGTAGTAGGGGTGCAGCTTTCTTT
CDR3: CASQSSRGAAFF

J: TRBJ1-6
size: once
D: .
V: TRBV11-1
DNA: TGTGCCAGCAGTGGTCAGGCGAGTTCACCCCTCCACTTT
CDR3: CASSGQASSPLHF

J: TRBJ2-3
size: .
D: TRBD1
V: TRBV14
DNA: TGTGCCAGCAGCCACCGGACAGGGTCCGATACGCAGTATTTT
CDR3: CASSHRTGSDTQYF

J: TRBJ2-7
size: once
D: TRBD1
V: TRBV19
DNA: TGTGCCAGTAGTATCGGGACAGAGTACGAGCAGTACTTC
CDR3: CASSIGTEYEQYF

J: TRBJ1-3
size: .
D: .
V: TRBV19
DNA: TGTGCCACCCGCAGGGGTGCTGGAAACACCATATATTTT
CDR3: CATRRGAGNTIYF

J: TRBJ2-3
size: .
D: .
V: TRBV18
DNA: TGTGCCAGCTCATCATTTCAGGGCCCAACAGATACGCAGTATTTT
CDR3: CASSSFQGPTDTQYF

J: TRBJ1-2
size: .
D: .
V: TRBV10-3
DNA: TGTGCCATCAGTGAAACTCGGGATGGCTACACCTTC
CDR3: CAISETRDGYTF

J: TRBJ2-7
size: .
D: TRBD1
V: TRBV4-1
DNA: TGCGCCAGCAGCCGCCCGGGACAGTCCTACGAGCAGTACTTC
CDR3: CASSRPGQSYEQYF

J: TRBJ2-3
size: .
D: .
V: TRBV30
DNA: TGTGCCTGGAGTGCTAACAGGGATACGCAGTATTTT
CDR3: CAWSANRDTQYF

J: TRBJ2-7
size: once
D: TRBD2
V: TRBV5-1
DNA: TGCGCCAGCAGCTTGGGACGGGAGGTATCCCTAGAGCAGTACTTC
CDR3: CASSLGREVSLEQYF

J: TRBJ2-7
size: .
D: .
V: TRBV30
DNA: TGTGCCTGGAGTGTAAAGGGGGCCTACGAGCAGTACTTC
CDR3: CAWSVKGAYEQYF

J: TRBJ2-2
size: .
D: .
V: TRBV7-2
DNA: TGTGCCAGCAGCGGTGGACAGACGAACACCGGGGAGCTGTTTTTT
CDR3: CASSGGQTNTGELFF

J: TRBJ1-5
size: .
D: .
V: TRBV30
DNA: TGTGCCTGGAGTGTACTACAGGGAGCCAATCAGCCCCAGCATTTT
CDR3: CAWSVLQGANQPQHF

J: TRBJ2-1
size: .
D: .
V: TRBV29-1
DNA: TGCAGCGTGGCCGACAGTGAGCAGTTCTTC
CDR3: CSVADSEQFF

J: TRBJ2-5
size: .
D: TRBD2
V: TRBV5-4
DNA: TGTGCCAGCAGCTTTACAGCGGGAGTGGGAGAGACCCAGTACTTC
CDR3: CASSFTAGVGETQYF

J: TRBJ2-3
size: .
D: TRBD2
V: TRBV11-2
DNA: TGTGCCAGCAGCCCGCGGGAGTTCCGCACAGATACGCAGTATTTT
CDR3: CASSPREFRTDTQYF

J: TRBJ2-7
size: many
D: TRBD1
V: TRBV15
DNA: TGTGCCACCAGCAGCCGACAGGGAAATCTCTACGAGCAGTACTTC
CDR3: CATSSRQGNLYEQYF

J: TRBJ2-2
size: .
D: TRBD2
V: TRBV11-3
DNA: TGTGCCAGCAGCTGGGGGGGATCGAACACCGGGGAGCTGTTTTTT
CDR3: CASSWGGSNTGELFF

J: TRBJ2-7
size: .
D: TRBD1
V: TRBV6-5
DNA: TGTGCCAGGGGGACAGTTTTCGCCACCTACGAGCAGTACTTC
CDR3: CARGTVFATYEQYF

J: TRBJ2-1
size: .
D: .
V: TRBV15
DNA: TGTGCCACCGGTGGGGGAGGCTCCTACAATGAGCAGTTCTTC
CDR3: CATGGGGSYNEQFF

J: TRBJ1-3
size: .
D: .
V: TRBV28
DNA: TGTGCCAGCACGGGTTCGCACTCTGGAAACACCATATATTTT
CDR3: CASTGSHSGNTIYF

J: TRBJ2-7
size: .
D: .
V: TRBV14
DNA: TGTGCCAGCAGCCAAGGGGCAGGCCCCTGGGAGCAGTACTTC
CDR3: CASSQGAGPWEQYF

J: TRBJ2-1
size: few
D: .
V: TRBV7-8
DNA: TGTGCCAGCAGCAATACCGCTAGGCGGGAGCAGTTCTTC
CDR3: CASSNTARREQFF

J: TRBJ2-3
size: .
D: TRBD2
V: TRBV30
DNA: TGTGCCTGGAGTCGACTAGCGGGAGGCGCAGATACGCAGTATTTT
CDR3: CAWSRLAGGADTQYF

J: TRBJ1-5
size: few
D: .
V: TRBV10-3
DNA: TGTGCCATCAGTGACGGCGGCAGTGGCAATCAGCCCCAGCATTTT
CDR3: CAISDGGSGNQPQHF